This TCR beta chain was captured by sequencing in a study of blood T cell repertoires in COVID-19. Participant reports of clinical history set cohort assignment. Recovered status in Cohort 3 required two negative PCRs, clearance, or symptom resolution. Original methodology: Amplification of reference gene primers provided the estimated nucleated cell counts. TCRdb keeps only in-frame clones here, not all; method: immunoSEQ multiplex PCR. The V and J calls and clone size are taken from that table; D and trimming were inferred from the DNA. The data contain roughly 520,000 clones, approximately 88% of them singletons. Germline V gene lookup returns CDR1 SEHNR and CDR2 FQNEAQ (reference sequence). The CDR3 loop spans 15 amino acids. The J segment lost 5 bases and the V segment lost 5 bases, leaving 7 bases of the junction unmatched.

The chain links TRBV7-9 to TRBJ1-1; 11 bases line up with TRBD1. The origin of this receptor is a woman between 40 and 55 years old who had recovered from COVID-19. Sequences were obtained from PBMCs or T cells enriched from blood (not recorded which). This CDR3 is CASSQMGQGGTEAFF. DNA of the CDR3: TGTGCCAGCAGCCAGATGGGACAGGGGGGGACTGAAGCTTTCTTT.